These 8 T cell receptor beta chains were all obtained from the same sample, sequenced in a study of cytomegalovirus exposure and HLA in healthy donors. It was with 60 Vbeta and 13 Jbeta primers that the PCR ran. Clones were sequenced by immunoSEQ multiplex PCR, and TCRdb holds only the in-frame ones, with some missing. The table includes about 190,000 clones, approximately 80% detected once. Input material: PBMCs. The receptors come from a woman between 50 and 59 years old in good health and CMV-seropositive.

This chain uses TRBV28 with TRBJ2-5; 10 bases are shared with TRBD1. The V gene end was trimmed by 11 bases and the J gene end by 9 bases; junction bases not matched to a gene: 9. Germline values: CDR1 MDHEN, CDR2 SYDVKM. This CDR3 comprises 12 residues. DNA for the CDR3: TGTGCCGGCGGGGGACAGGGGTCGGCCCAGTACTTC. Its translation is CAGGGQGSAQYF.

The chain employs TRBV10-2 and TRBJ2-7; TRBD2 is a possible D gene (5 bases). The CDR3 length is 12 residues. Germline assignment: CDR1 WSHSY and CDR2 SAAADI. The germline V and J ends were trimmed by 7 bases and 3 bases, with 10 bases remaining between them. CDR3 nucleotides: TGCGCCAGCAAAGACGGGATCTACGAGCAGTACTTC. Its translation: CASKDGIYEQYF.

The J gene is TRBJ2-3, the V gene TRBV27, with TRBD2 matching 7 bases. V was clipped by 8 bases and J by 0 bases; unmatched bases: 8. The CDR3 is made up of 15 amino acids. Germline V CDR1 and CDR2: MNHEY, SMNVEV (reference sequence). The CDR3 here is CASGELAASTDTQYF. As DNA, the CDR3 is TGTGCCAGCGGCGAGCTAGCGGCCAGCACAGATACGCAGTATTTT.

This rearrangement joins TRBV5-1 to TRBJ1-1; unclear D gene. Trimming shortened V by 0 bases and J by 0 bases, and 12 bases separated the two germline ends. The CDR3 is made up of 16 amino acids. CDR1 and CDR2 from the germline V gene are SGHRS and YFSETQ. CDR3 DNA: TGCGCCAGCAGCTTGGATGCGGCACTGATGAACACTGAAGCTTTCTTT. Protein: CASSLDAALMNTEAFF. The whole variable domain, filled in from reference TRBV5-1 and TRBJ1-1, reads KAGVTQTPRYLIKTRGQQVTLSCSPISGHRSVSWYQQTPGQGLQFLFEYFSETQRNKGNFPGRFSGRQFSNSRSEMNVSTLELGDSALYLCASSLDAALMNTEAFFGQGTRLTVV.

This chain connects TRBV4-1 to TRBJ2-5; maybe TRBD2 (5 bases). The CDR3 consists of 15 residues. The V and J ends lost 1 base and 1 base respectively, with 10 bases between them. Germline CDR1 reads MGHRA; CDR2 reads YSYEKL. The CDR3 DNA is TGCGCCAGCAGCCAAGGGAGAACTAGCCAAGAGACCCAGTACTTC. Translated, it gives CASSQGRTSQETQYF.

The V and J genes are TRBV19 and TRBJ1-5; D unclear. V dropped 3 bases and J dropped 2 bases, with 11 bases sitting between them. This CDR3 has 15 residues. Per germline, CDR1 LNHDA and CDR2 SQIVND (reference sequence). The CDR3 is CASSIGVKGNQPQHF. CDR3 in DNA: TGTGCCAGTAGTATCGGGGTTAAGGGCAATCAGCCCCAGCATTTT.

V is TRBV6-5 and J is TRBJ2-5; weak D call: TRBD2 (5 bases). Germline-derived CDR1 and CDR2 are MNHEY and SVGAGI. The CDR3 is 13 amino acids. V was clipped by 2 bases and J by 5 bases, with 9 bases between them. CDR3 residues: CASSYAGSETQYF. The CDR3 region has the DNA TGTGCCAGCAGTTACGCGGGTAGCGAGACCCAGTACTTC.

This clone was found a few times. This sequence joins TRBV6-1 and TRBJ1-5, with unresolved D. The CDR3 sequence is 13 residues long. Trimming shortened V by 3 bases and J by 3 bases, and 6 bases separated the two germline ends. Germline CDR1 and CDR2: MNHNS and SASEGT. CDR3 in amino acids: CASSDYYNQPQHF. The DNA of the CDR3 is TGTGCCAGCAGTGATTATTACAATCAGCCCCAGCATTTT.